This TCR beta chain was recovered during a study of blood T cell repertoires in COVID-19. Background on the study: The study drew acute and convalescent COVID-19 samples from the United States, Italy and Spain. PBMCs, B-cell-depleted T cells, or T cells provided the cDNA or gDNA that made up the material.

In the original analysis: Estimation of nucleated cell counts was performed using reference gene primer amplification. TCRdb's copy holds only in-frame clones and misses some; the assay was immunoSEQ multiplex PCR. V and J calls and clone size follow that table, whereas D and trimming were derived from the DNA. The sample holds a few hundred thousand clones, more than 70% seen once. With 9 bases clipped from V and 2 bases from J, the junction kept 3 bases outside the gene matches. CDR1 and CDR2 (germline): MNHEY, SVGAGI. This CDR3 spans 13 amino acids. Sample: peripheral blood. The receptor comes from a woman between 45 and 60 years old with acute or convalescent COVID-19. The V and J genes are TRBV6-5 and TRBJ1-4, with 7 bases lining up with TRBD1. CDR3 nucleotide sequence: TGTGCCAGTAAGGGACAGACTAATGAAAAACTGTTTTTT. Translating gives CASKGQTNEKLFF.